This entry describes one T cell receptor beta chain. Germline CDR1 SQVTM, CDR2 ANQGSEA. This CDR3 comprises 13 residues. Trimming stripped 0 bases from V and 4 bases from J, with 9 bases between. This record belongs to a study of control samples from healthy donors and cancer patients. The repertoire was sequenced with immunoSEQ multiplex PCR; TCRdb's copy has only in-frame clones and lacks some. The data show roughly 90,000 clones, with roughly four fifths seen just once and about 9.2% held by the top ten. The sequence derives from a woman aged 55-69 years in good health. V gene TRBV29-1 combines with J gene TRBJ2-5, with TRBD2 as a possible D gene (5 bases). The sample consisted of blood. CDR3 in DNA: TGCAGCGTTGAAGAGCAGGCGGGAGAGACCCAGTACTTC. Translating gives CSVEEQAGETQYF.